This is a list of T cell receptor beta chains from one sample in a study of cytomegalovirus exposure and HLA in healthy donors. TCRdb's copy holds only in-frame clones and misses some; the assay was immunoSEQ multiplex PCR. This sample yields 90,000 to 110,000 clones, of which 81% are seen a single time; roughly 2.3% belongs to the top ten. The sequencing sample was made of PBMCs. The receptor set was obtained from a woman aged 25 to 39 in good health and CMV-seronegative. CDR3s include the opening cysteine and the closing phenylalanine or tryptophan. D genes are given only for firm matches. Size values are once, few and many counts, or a class for expanded clones, and some rows have none.

v_gene	d_gene	abundance	j_gene	CDR3nt	CDR3aa
TRBV15	-	-	TRBJ1-3	TGTGCCACCAGCAGAGATACGGGTTCTGGAAACACCATATATTTT	CATSRDTGSGNTIYF
TRBV18	TRBD2	-	TRBJ2-3	TGTGCCAGCTCACCGGGACTAGCGGCTGGTGGTGGCACAGATACGCAGTATTTT	CASSPGLAAGGGTDTQYF
TRBV27	TRBD1	-	TRBJ1-2	TGTGCCAGCAGTTCGGGACAGGGGTATGGCTACACCTTC	CASSSGQGYGYTF
TRBV7-2	-	few	TRBJ2-7	TGTGCCAGCAGCTTCCACAGGGCTTCCACGTACGAGCAGTACTTC	CASSFHRASTYEQYF
TRBV6-1	TRBD1	-	TRBJ1-5	TGTGCCAGCAGTGAGCTGGGGACAGGGGGCAATCAGCCCCAGCATTTT	CASSELGTGGNQPQHF
TRBV7-9	TRBD1	-	TRBJ2-7	TGTGCCAGCAGCGCCGGGACAGGGGGCGCGGGTGACCAGTACTTC	CASSAGTGGAGDQYF
TRBV2	-	-	TRBJ2-2	TGTGCCAGCAACTTTCGCGGCGGGGAGCTGTTTTTT	CASNFRGGELFF
TRBV4-1	-	-	TRBJ2-7	TGCGCCAGCAGCGACTTCTACGAGCAGTACTTC	CASSDFYEQYF
TRBV28	-	-	TRBJ2-7	TGTGCCAGCACCCCTCCCGGCGGGGAATCCTACGAGCAGTACTTC	CASTPPGGESYEQYF
TRBV28	-	-	TRBJ2-4	TGTGCCAGCAGTTTAGGGAACAGGGATTACCTAGCCAAAAACATTCAGTACTTC	CASSLGNRDYLAKNIQYF
TRBV14	TRBD1	-	TRBJ2-7	TGTGCCAGCAGGAACGCAGGGACAGGGGTCCACGAGCAGTACTTC	CASRNAGTGVHEQYF
TRBV27	-	few	TRBJ2-1	TGTGCCAGCAGCCTACTAGGACTACCCGAGCAGTTCTTC	CASSLLGLPEQFF
TRBV7-2	-	-	TRBJ2-3	TGTGCCAGCAGTTTCCACCCGTGGCGGGGAGACACAGATACGCAGTATTTT	CASSFHPWRGDTDTQYF
TRBV6-1	-	few	TRBJ2-5	TGTGCCAGCAGGGCAGGGGTGGTGGGAGAGACCCAGTACTTC	CASRAGVVGETQYF
TRBV10-1	-	-	TRBJ2-5	TGCGCCAGACCCCGGGACTCCGGGTACCAAGAGACCCAGTACTTC	CARPRDSGYQETQYF
TRBV19	-	-	TRBJ2-7	TGTGCCAGTAGTATGGGATGGGACAACTACGAGCAGTACTTC	CASSMGWDNYEQYF
TRBV2	-	-	TRBJ2-7	TGTGCCAGCAGTGAATTTACGTACTTCGGGCAGTACTTC	CASSEFTYFGQYF
TRBV7-6	-	-	TRBJ2-7	TGTGCCAGCAGCAACCGGCTAGCAAATATCTACGAGCAGTACTTC	CASSNRLANIYEQYF
TRBV7-9	TRBD2	-	TRBJ2-3	TGTGCCAGCAGCATAGACGGGAGGAGCGGCGTTGATACGCAGTATTTT	CASSIDGRSGVDTQYF
TRBV2	-	-	TRBJ1-3	TGTGCCAGCAGTGAATTGGGGGCCGGTGGCGGCTCTGGAAACACCATATATTTT	CASSELGAGGGSGNTIYF
TRBV7-2	-	few	TRBJ2-3	TGTGCCAGCAGCTCCAGGGGTTATAAGACAGATACGCAGTATTTT	CASSSRGYKTDTQYF
TRBV2	TRBD2	-	TRBJ2-5	TGTGCCAGCAGCCCGGGACTAGGAGAGACCCAGTACTTC	CASSPGLGETQYF
TRBV30	TRBD2	-	TRBJ2-5	TGTGCCTGGAGGGTAGCGGGTACTGAGACCCAGTACTTC	CAWRVAGTETQYF
TRBV9	-	-	TRBJ2-1	TGTGCCAGCAGCGTACACGAGTCGCCCAATGAGCAGTTCTTC	CASSVHESPNEQFF
TRBV7-9	-	-	TRBJ1-3	TGTGCCAGCACTTCCCAGGCGACGGTTGCTGGAAACACCATATATTTT	CASTSQATVAGNTIYF
TRBV7-2	TRBD2	-	TRBJ2-1	TGTGCCAGCAGCTTACCAGCGGGAGTAGTCTATGAGCAGTTCTTC	CASSLPAGVVYEQFF
TRBV6-5	TRBD2	-	TRBJ2-2	TGTGCCGTTTCCCGGGGGGGCGCGAACACCGGGGAGCTGTTTTTT	CAVSRGGANTGELFF
TRBV11-2	TRBD1	-	TRBJ1-6	TGTGCCAGCAGCGTCCCGGGGACAGCGCGTAATTCACCCCTCCACTTT	CASSVPGTARNSPLHF
TRBV6-1	-	-	TRBJ1-5	TGTGCCAGCAGTGATGGGTCGGGTTATCAGCCCCAGCATTTT	CASSDGSGYQPQHF
TRBV9	TRBD2	-	TRBJ2-2	TGTGCCAGCTCCATAGGGACTAGCGGTCCCGACGGGGAGCTGTTTTTT	CASSIGTSGPDGELFF
TRBV5-1	-	-	TRBJ2-5	TGCGCCAGCACGGTGTTGCCGGGTATACGCCAAGAGACCCAGTACTTC	CASTVLPGIRQETQYF
TRBV7-2	-	-	TRBJ1-3	TGTGCCAGCAGCTTAGGGCAGGGAAACACCATATATTTT	CASSLGQGNTIYF
TRBV12-5	-	-	TRBJ2-7	TGTGCTAGTGGTCCCCACGACAGGTACGGGCAGTACTTC	CASGPHDRYGQYF
TRBV4-3	TRBD2	-	TRBJ2-3	TGCGCCAGCAGCCCTGGGACTATAAGCACAGATACGCAGTATTTT	CASSPGTISTDTQYF
TRBV7-6	TRBD2	-	TRBJ2-7	TGTGCCAGCAGCTCTTGGCTAGCGGGAGGTTCTAACGAGCAGTACTTC	CASSSWLAGGSNEQYF
TRBV19	TRBD2	-	TRBJ2-3	TGTGCCAGTACCGATAACGGACTAGCGGGTTGGGGAGATACGCAGTATTTT	CASTDNGLAGWGDTQYF
TRBV7-9	-	-	TRBJ1-4	TGTGCCAGCAGCACAAGGCGGGGAGGGTTTGAAAAACTGTTTTTT	CASSTRRGGFEKLFF
TRBV4-1	TRBD1	-	TRBJ1-1	TGCGCCAGCAGCCCACCGACAGGGGGCCACACTGAAGCTTTCTTT	CASSPPTGGHTEAFF
TRBV5-1	TRBD2	-	TRBJ2-1	TGCGCCAGCAGCTCCCTAAGCGGGGAGGCATACAATGAGCAGTTCTTC	CASSSLSGEAYNEQFF
TRBV15	-	-	TRBJ1-4	TGTGCCACCAGCAGAGATACCCAGGGAGGAGAAAAACTGTTTTTT	CATSRDTQGGEKLFF
TRBV9	TRBD1	-	TRBJ1-5	TGTGCCAGCAGCGCTAGCCCAAGCTGGACAGGGGCCCCTTATAGCAATCAGCCCCAGCATTTT	CASSASPSWTGAPYSNQPQHF
TRBV13	TRBD2	-	TRBJ2-7	TGTGCCAGCAGCTTTTGGGGCGGGAGGGCCAGGAACTCCTACGAGCAGTACTTC	CASSFWGGRARNSYEQYF
TRBV18	TRBD2	-	TRBJ2-2	TGTGCCAGCTCACCCGCGATAGCGGGAGCGGGCGGGGAGCTGTTTTTT	CASSPAIAGAGGELFF
TRBV11-3	TRBD1	medium-sized	TRBJ1-3	TGTGCCAGCAGCCTACCACCCGACAGGGCCTCTGGAAACACCATATATTTT	CASSLPPDRASGNTIYF
TRBV7-2	TRBD2	-	TRBJ2-7	TGTGCCAGCAGCACCGTATCTGGACTAGCGCGGAGAAATTACGAGCAGTACTTC	CASSTVSGLARRNYEQYF
TRBV27	-	-	TRBJ1-2	TGTGCCAGCAGTTTATATGGGGGGGGTGAAGATGGCTACACCTTC	CASSLYGGGEDGYTF
TRBV11-2	-	-	TRBJ2-7	TGTGCCAGCAGCTTAGCACGGGCAGGGGCATACGAGCAGTACTTC	CASSLARAGAYEQYF
TRBV6-1	-	-	TRBJ2-3	TGTGCCAGCAGTGAGCCCGCAGGGCTTAGCACAGATACGCAGTATTTT	CASSEPAGLSTDTQYF
TRBV6-6	TRBD1	-	TRBJ2-2	TGTGCCAGCATTACAGGGGTCACCACCGGGGAGCTGTTTTTT	CASITGVTTGELFF
TRBV6-5	-	-	TRBJ1-4	TGTGCCAGCACGACGAGGGGAGGGAGTGAAAAACTGTTTTTT	CASTTRGGSEKLFF
TRBV11-1	TRBD2	-	TRBJ2-2	TGTGCCAGCAGCTTGGCTAGCGGGAGCACCGGGGAGCTGTTTTTT	CASSLASGSTGELFF
TRBV18	-	-	TRBJ2-3	TGTGCCAGCTCGCAAACTCGGGGGGATACGCAGTATTTT	CASSQTRGDTQYF
TRBV5-6	TRBD2	-	TRBJ2-3	TGTGCCAGCAGCTTGTCGTCTAGCGGAAACACAGATACGCAGTATTTT	CASSLSSSGNTDTQYF
TRBV7-2	-	-	TRBJ2-2	TGTGCCAGCAGCTGGAGCACCGGGGAGCTGTTTTTT	CASSWSTGELFF
TRBV28	TRBD1	-	TRBJ2-1	TGTGCCAGCAGTTCTATAGGACAGGGTTCTGGTGGTGAGCAGTTCTTC	CASSSIGQGSGGEQFF
TRBV2	TRBD2	-	TRBJ2-7	TGTGCCAGCAGTGTAGAGCGGGAGCACGGCGAGCAGTACTTC	CASSVEREHGEQYF
TRBV27	-	-	TRBJ2-7	TGTGCCAGCAGCCCTGGCGGGACCTACGAGCAGTACTTC	CASSPGGTYEQYF
TRBV7-9	TRBD1	-	TRBJ2-5	TGTGCCAGCAGCTTAAATCAGGGGGCAGGGGAGACCCAGTACTTC	CASSLNQGAGETQYF